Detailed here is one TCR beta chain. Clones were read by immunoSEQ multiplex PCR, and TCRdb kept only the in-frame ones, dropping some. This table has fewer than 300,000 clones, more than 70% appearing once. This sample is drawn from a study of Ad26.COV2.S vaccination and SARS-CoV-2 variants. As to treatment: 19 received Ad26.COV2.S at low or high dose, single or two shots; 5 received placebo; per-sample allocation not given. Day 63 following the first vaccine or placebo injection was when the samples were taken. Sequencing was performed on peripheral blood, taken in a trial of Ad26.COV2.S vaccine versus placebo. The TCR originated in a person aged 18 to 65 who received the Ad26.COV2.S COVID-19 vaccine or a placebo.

As DNA, the CDR3 is TGTGCCAGCTCACCAGGACTAGGGGGGAATGAGCAGTTCTTC. Its protein is CASSPGLGGNEQFF. The rearrangement joins TRBV18 to TRBJ2-1; D is possibly TRBD2 (7 bases). The V gene lost 2 bases and the J gene lost 7 bases, with 12 bases spanning the gap. Germline V gives CDR1 KGHSH, CDR2 LQKENI. The CDR3 covers 14 residues. Based on the CDR3 plus reference TRBV18 and TRBJ2-1, the full variable domain is NAGVMQNPRHLVRRRGQEARLRCSPMKGHSHVYWYRQLPEEGLKFMVYLQKENIIDESGMPKERFSAEFPKEGPSILRIQQVVRGDSAAYFCASSPGLGGNEQFFGPGTRLTVL.